What follows is one TCR beta chain and its context. Antigen unknown. MiXCR was run by TCRdb on the reads, yielding one entry per CDR3 protein. The table includes about 740,000 distinct CDR3 sequences, about 40% detected once. This sample was included in a study of T cell repertoires in cytomegalovirus infection. Study overall: Matching HLA type, along with CMV infection, was indicated by public TCR beta signatures. The study, taken as a whole, reports: CMV carriers with the relevant HLA were identified by cumulative public TCR beta family frequency. Within the response measured ex vivo, HLA-C-restricted CMV-specific TCR beta clonotypes were dominant.

The germline V gene encodes CDR1 SNHLY and CDR2 FYNNEI. V was pared by 0 bases and J by 4 bases, with 6 bases between. The CDR3 extends over 14 amino acids. Input material: PBMCs. V gene TRBV2 combines with J gene TRBJ2-2; a possible D gene is TRBD2 (6 bases). The receptor was isolated from a human donor in good health (CMV status not recorded). Some clones in this sample may be carry-over from other donors' samples. The CDR3: CASSEAGSTGELFF. In DNA, the CDR3 is TGTGCCAGCAGTGAAGCCGGGAGCACCGGGGAGCTGTTTTTT.